This entry features one TCR beta chain sequence. Its binding antigen is unknown. One junction end does not reproduce the germline sequence, and a read error may be involved. The lymph node samples were taken from the axillary draining lymph nodes of breast cancer patients. These reads were obtained on an Illumina HiSeq 2000. Multiplex PCR amplification was used to generate the TCR beta chain libraries. High-throughput sequencing was used to analyze the amplified TCR beta chain products. The public reads were run again by TCRdb, first through fastp at Q25 and then through MiXCR, and only productive beta chains were kept. One record per CDR3 amino acid sequence lists the most common genes and DNA. The sample table shows 140,000 or so distinct CDR3 sequences, and approximately 30% are seen once. The top ten constitute less than 2.5% of the sample. The CDR3 holds 14 amino acids from the cysteine to the phenylalanine. This entry keeps only the CDR3 DNA: 42 bases, framed from base 1. The germline V gene gives CDR1 as SGDLS and CDR2 as YYNGEE.

This record belongs to a study of breast tumors, draining lymph nodes, adjacent tissues (TCRdb year 2016). Broadly, across the study: In breast cancer patients, the study compared the TCR beta repertoires of tumor, adjacent nontumor tissue and axillary lymph nodes. In human breast cancer, the study set out to evaluate how tumor, surrounding tissue and draining lymph node repertoires relate to one another and whether T cells may move between these sites.

The study at large found these results: The conclusion that tumor T cells originate in lymph nodes was presented as consistent with a hypothesis rather than as directly demonstrated. Tumor T-cell repertoires showed less diversity than lymph node repertoires and more diversity than nontumor tissue repertoires, and tumor T-cell repertoires showed preferential V and J gene usage. In luminal-like breast cancer, tumor and nontumor tissue repertoires resembled each other significantly more than in basal-like breast cancer. The data were considered consistent with the idea that most tumor T cells come from the lymph node and then expand in tumor tissue.

The sequence came from a female donor with breast cancer. Some clones in this sample may be carry-over from other donors' samples. The chain was built from TRBV9 and TRBJ1-2; the central 9 bases match TRBD1. The sample consisted of axillary lymph node tissue. In nucleotides, the sequence is TGTGCCAGCAGCCCAAGGACAGGGGTCGGGGGCTGCACCTTC. Its protein product is CASSPRTGVGGCTF.